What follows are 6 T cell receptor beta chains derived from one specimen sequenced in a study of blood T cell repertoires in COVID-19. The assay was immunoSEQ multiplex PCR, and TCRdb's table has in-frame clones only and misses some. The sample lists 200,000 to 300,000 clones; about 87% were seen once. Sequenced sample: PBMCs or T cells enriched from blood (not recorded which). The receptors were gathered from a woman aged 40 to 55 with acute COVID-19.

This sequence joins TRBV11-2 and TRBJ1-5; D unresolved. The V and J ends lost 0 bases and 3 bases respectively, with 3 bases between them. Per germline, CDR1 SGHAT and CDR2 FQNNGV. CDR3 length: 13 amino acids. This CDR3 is CASSLDLNQPQHF. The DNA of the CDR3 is TGTGCCAGCAGCTTAGACCTCAATCAGCCCCAGCATTTT.

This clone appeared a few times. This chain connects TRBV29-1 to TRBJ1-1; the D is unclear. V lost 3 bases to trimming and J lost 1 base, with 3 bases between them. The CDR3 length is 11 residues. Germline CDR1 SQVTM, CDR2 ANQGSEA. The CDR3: CSVDRNTEAFF. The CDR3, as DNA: TGCAGCGTTGACAGGAACACTGAAGCTTTCTTT.

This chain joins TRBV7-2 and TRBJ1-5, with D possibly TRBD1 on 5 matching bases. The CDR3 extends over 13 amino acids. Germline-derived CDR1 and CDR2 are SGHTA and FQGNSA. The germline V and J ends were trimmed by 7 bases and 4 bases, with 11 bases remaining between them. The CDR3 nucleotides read TGTGCCAGCAACGCGGCAGGGAATCAGCCCCAGCATTTT. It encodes CASNAAGNQPQHF.

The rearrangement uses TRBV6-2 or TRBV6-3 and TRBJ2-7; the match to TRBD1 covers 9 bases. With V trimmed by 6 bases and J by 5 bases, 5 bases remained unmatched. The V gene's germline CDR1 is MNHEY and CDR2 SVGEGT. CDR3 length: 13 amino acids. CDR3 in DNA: TGTGCCAGCAGCTTCCGGGACAGGGACGAGCAGTACGTC. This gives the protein CASSFRDRDEQYV.

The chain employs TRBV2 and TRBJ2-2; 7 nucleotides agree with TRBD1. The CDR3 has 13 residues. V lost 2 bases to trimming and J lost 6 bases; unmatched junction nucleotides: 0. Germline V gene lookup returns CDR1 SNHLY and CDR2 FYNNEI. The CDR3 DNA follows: TGTGCCAGCAGTGAACAGGGGGCCGGGGAGCTGTTTTTT. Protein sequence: CASSEQGAGELFF.

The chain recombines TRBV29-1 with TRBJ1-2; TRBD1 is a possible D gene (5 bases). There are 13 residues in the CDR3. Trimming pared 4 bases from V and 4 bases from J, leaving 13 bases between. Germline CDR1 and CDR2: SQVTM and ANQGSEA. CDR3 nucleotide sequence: TGCAGCGTTGGAGTCCAGGGTCCCTATGGCTACACCTTC. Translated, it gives CSVGVQGPYGYTF.